Shown below are 25 T cell receptor beta chains from a single sample sequenced in a study of blood T cell repertoires in COVID-19. TCRdb's copy holds only in-frame clones and misses some; the assay was immunoSEQ multiplex PCR. In the table there are about 350,000 clones, about 88% of which are singletons. Input material: PBMCs or T cells enriched from blood (not recorded which). These receptors came from a woman in her thirties who had recovered from COVID-19.

The rearrangement joins TRBV5-1 to TRBJ2-7, with D possibly being TRBD1 (6 bases). Germline CDR1 and CDR2: SGHRS and YFSETQ. V lost 6 bases and J lost 1, with 20 bases in between. The CDR3 has 16 residues. Written as DNA, the CDR3 is TGCGCCAGCATCCCAGTCTTTCAGGGGCTATCCTACGAGCAGTACTTC. Translated: CASIPVFQGLSYEQYF.

The V and J genes are TRBV28 and TRBJ1-5; TRBD1 is a possible D gene (5 bases). V was shortened by 7 bases and J by 5 bases, with 12 bases between the two germline ends. The CDR3 consists of 13 residues. CDR1 is MDHEN and CDR2 is SYDVKM in the germline V gene. CDR3 sequence reads: CASKVGGDQPQHF. DNA of the CDR3: TGTGCCAGCAAGGTGGGGGGGGATCAGCCCCAGCATTTT.

About this clone: This specimen includes other DNA sequences encoding the same CDR3. The chain is built from TRBV15 and TRBJ1-5; 7 positions match TRBD1. Germline values: CDR1 LNHNV, CDR2 YYDKDF (reference sequence). V shed 5 bases, J shed 1 base, and the junction held 2 bases outside the gene matches. The CDR3 is 14 residues long. CDR3 loop: CATSRDRSNQPQHF. The CDR3 DNA follows: TGTGCCACCAGCCGGGACAGAAGCAATCAGCCCCAGCATTTT. Variable domain in full (rest from reference TRBV15 and TRBJ1-5): DAMVIQNPRYQVTQFGKPVTLSCSQTLNHNVMYWYQQKSSQAPKLLFHYYDKDFNNEADTPDNFQSRRPNTSFCFLDIRSPGLGDTAMYLCATSRDRSNQPQHFGDGTRLSIL.

The chain has TRBV4-3 and TRBJ1-5; D ambiguous. V dropped 0 bases and J dropped 5 bases, with 8 bases sitting between them. The CDR3 covers 14 residues. The germline gives CDR1 LGHNA, CDR2 YSLEER. CDR3 in DNA: TGCGCCAGCAGCCAAGATGGCGGAGATCAGCCCCAGCATTTT. Translated: CASSQDGGDQPQHF.

This chain joins TRBV11-2 and TRBJ1-4; D is perhaps TRBD1 (6 bases). The V gene's germline CDR1 is SGHAT and CDR2 FQNNGV. This CDR3 is 17 amino acids long. The germline V and J ends were trimmed by 5 bases and 3 bases, with 19 bases remaining between them. This chain's CDR3 is CASSLQGSGRANEKLFF. In DNA, the CDR3 is TGTGCCAGCAGCCTCCAGGGGTCCGGTCGTGCTAATGAAAAACTGTTTTTT.

This chain connects TRBV27 to TRBJ1-6; D may be TRBD1 (6 bases). This CDR3 region has 13 residues. Germline CDR1 is MNHEY and CDR2 is SMNVEV (reference sequence). Deletions cut 4 bases from V and 11 bases from J, with 12 bases between. CDR3 region: CASSSRTETPLHF. CDR3 nucleotide sequence: TGTGCCAGCAGTTCCCGGACAGAAACACCCCTCCACTTT.

The chain combines TRBV2 with TRBJ2-2; 7 nucleotides line up with TRBD1. Germline values: CDR1 SNHLY, CDR2 FYNNEI. The junction had 8 bases not matched to a gene; V was cut back by 3 bases and J by 7 bases. The CDR3 totals 15 residues. The CDR3 region is CASSEVAGGGGELFF. CDR3 coding DNA: TGTGCCAGCAGTGAGGTGGCAGGGGGTGGCGGGGAGCTGTTTTTT.

To note about this clone: Germline is not matched at one junction end, which may reflect a read error. The same CDR3 arises from other DNA sequences in this sample as well. The rearrangement joins TRBV9 to TRBJ2-1; 9 bases match TRBD2. Germline lookup yields CDR1 SGDLS and CDR2 YYNGEE. The CDR3 totals 17 residues. This chain's CDR3 is CASSDATSGRSYNEQFF. The CDR3 region has the DNA TGTGCCAGCAGCGATGCGACTAGCGGCCGCTCCTATAATGAGCAGTTCTTC.

The rearrangement links TRBV5-8 to TRBJ2-7, with D possibly TRBD1 on 5 matching bases. V lost 0 bases and J 6 bases, leaving 13 bases between the germline ends. This CDR3 has 14 amino acids. Germline CDR1 reads SGHTS; CDR2 reads YDEGEE. CDR3 region: CASSLGQGTSEQYF. Here the CDR3 DNA reads TGTGCCAGCAGCTTGGGGCAGGGTACTTCCGAGCAGTACTTC.

The chain couples TRBV9 to TRBJ2-1, with D tentatively TRBD2 (5 bases). Per the germline V gene, CDR1 is SGDLS and CDR2 is YYNGEE. The CDR3 sequence is 12 residues long. V lost 2 bases and J 10 bases, leaving 10 bases between the germline ends. Written as DNA, the CDR3 is TGTGCCAGCAGCGTGGATCCGGGGGAGCAGTTCTTC. It specifies CASSVDPGEQFF.

This chain connects TRBV3-1 (or the pseudogene TRBV3-2) to TRBJ1-2; 11 bases are shared with TRBD1. Germline CDR1 reads LGHDT; CDR2 reads YNNKEL (reference sequence). The CDR3 has 16 amino acids. The trim removed 4 bases at V and 0 bases at J, leaving 4 bases unmatched. CDR3 DNA: TGTGCCAGCAGCCGTCGGACAGGGGGCCCTAACTATGGCTACACCTTC. Protein product: CASSRRTGGPNYGYTF.

As DNA, the CDR3 is TGTGCCAGCAGCCCTGACGGAGAGAGCCAGCCCCAGCATTTT. It specifies CASSPDGESQPQHF. The chain combines TRBV7-9 with TRBJ1-5; no clear D. This CDR3 is 14 amino acids long. Germline V gene lookup returns CDR1 SEHNR and CDR2 FQNEAQ (reference sequence). Trimming took 5 bases from V and 7 from J, leaving 15 bases between them.

The rearrangement links TRBV11-2 to TRBJ1-6; D is unclear. The germline V and J ends were trimmed by 5 bases and 0 bases, with 8 bases remaining between them. The CDR3 totals 15 residues. The V gene's germline CDR1 is SGHAT and CDR2 FQNNGV. CDR3: CASSHGHSYNSPLHF. DNA for the CDR3: TGTGCCAGCAGCCATGGGCACTCCTATAATTCACCCCTCCACTTT.

The sample holds a few counts of this clone. The chain is built from TRBV5-6 and TRBJ2-7, with D possibly matching TRBD1 (5 bases). Germline CDR1 and CDR2: SGHDT and YYEEEE. The V end lost 3 bases, the J end lost 5 bases, and 6 bases lay between the germline ends. CDR3 length: 11 amino acids. In DNA, the CDR3 is TGTGCCAGCAGCTGGACAAACGAGCAGTACTTC. Encoded protein: CASSWTNEQYF.

This clone has only one observation. The V gene is TRBV5-1, the J gene TRBJ2-7; TRBD1 aligns across 7 bases. V shed 2 bases, J shed 2 bases, and the junction held 7 bases outside the gene matches. Germline CDR1 is SGHRS and CDR2 is YFSETQ. The CDR3 sequence is 15 residues long. CDR3 bases: TGCGCCAGCAGCTTAAGACAGGGTACGGCCTACGAGCAGTACTTC. It translates to CASSLRQGTAYEQYF.

V gene TRBV29-1 combines with J gene TRBJ2-1, with TRBD1 matching over 8 bases. Germline trimming cut 8 bases from V and 8 bases from J; bases unmatched to any gene: 14. The germline gives CDR1 SQVTM, CDR2 ANQGSEA. CDR3 size: 14 residues. The CDR3 sequence: CSSKPGQALDEQFF. The CDR3 bases are TGCAGCTCAAAACCGGGACAGGCCCTCGATGAGCAGTTCTTC.

This clone came up a few times. A read error may produce the germline difference seen at one junction end. The rearrangement uses TRBV24-1 and TRBJ1-1; 7 bases align to TRBD1. This CDR3 is 16 amino acids long. CDR1 and CDR2 from the germline V gene are KGHDR and SFDVKD. CDR3 sequence (DNA): TGTGCCACCAGTGATCTCGACACGACAGGGAACTCTGAAGCTTTCTTT. Translated: CATSDLDTTGNSEAFF.

This clone came up once. This sequence joins TRBV19 and TRBJ2-5; 7 bases agree with TRBD1. Germline CDR1 LNHDA, CDR2 SQIVND (reference sequence). The CDR3 is made up of 16 amino acids. Trimming cost V 1 base and J 2 bases; bases outside gene matches: 7. The CDR3 region has the DNA TGTGCCAGTAGTATAGGACAGGGAAGTGGGCAAGAGACCCAGTACTTC. Protein sequence: CASSIGQGSGQETQYF.

The chain employs TRBV28 and TRBJ2-2, with TRBD1 as a possible D gene (5 bases). Deletions cut 6 bases from V and 1 base from J, with 9 bases between. CDR3 length: 14 amino acids. Germline V gene data show CDR1 as MDHEN and CDR2 as SYDVKM. The CDR3 bases are TGTGCCAGCAGGCTTACAGGGAACACCGGGGAGCTGTTTTTT. Its translation is CASRLTGNTGELFF.

CDR3 nucleotides: TGTGCCAGCAGTCCCATCGGGAGGGCCAATCAGCCCCAGCATTTT. Translating gives CASSPIGRANQPQHF. The chain is built from TRBV6-2 or TRBV6-3 and TRBJ1-5, with D uncertain. The CDR3 sequence is 15 residues long. Germline V lookup: CDR1 MNHEY, CDR2 SVGEGT. V lost 5 bases to trimming and J lost 3 bases, with 14 bases between them.

This rearrangement joins TRBV3-1 (or the pseudogene TRBV3-2) to TRBJ1-2, with a tentative D call TRBD1 (5 bases). In germline, CDR1 is LGHDT, CDR2 YNNKEL (reference sequence). V dropped 6 bases and J dropped 0 bases, with 23 bases sitting between them. This CDR3 is 18 amino acids long. For the CDR3, the DNA is TGTGCCAGCAGTTCAATGCGTTTCATGGGGGGACCTAACTATGGCTACACCTTC. Translation gives CASSSMRFMGGPNYGYTF.

CDR3 nucleotides: TGTGCCAGCAGCCCTATTGCTCCGGGACAGGGAAGGGCTGGGCCTGGAAACACCATATATTTT. Residues: CASSPIAPGQGRAGPGNTIYF. The J gene is TRBJ1-3, the V gene TRBV3-1 (or the pseudogene TRBV3-2); 9 bases match TRBD1. The germline V gene encodes CDR1 LGHDT and CDR2 YNNKEL (reference sequence). V lost 4 bases, J lost 2 bases, and 21 bases stayed unmatched. The CDR3 sequence is 21 residues long.

V and J are TRBV4-3 and TRBJ2-7; D ambiguous. The V gene's germline CDR1 is LGHNA and CDR2 YSLEER. The CDR3 runs 13 residues. With 0 bases removed from V and 4 bases from J, the gap between germline ends came to 7 bases. The CDR3 sequence is CASSQDLLYEQYF. CDR3 sequence (DNA): TGCGCCAGCAGCCAAGATTTGTTATACGAGCAGTACTTC.

V and J are TRBV19 and TRBJ2-7; TRBD1 agrees at 7 bases. Germline V gene sequence: CDR1 LNHDA, CDR2 SQIVND (reference sequence). This CDR3 spans 16 amino acids. J lost 0 bases, V lost 6 bases, and 11 bases had no gene match. The CDR3 sequence is CASRKTYRDSSYEQYF. The CDR3 nucleotides are TGTGCCAGTAGAAAAACATACCGGGACAGCTCCTACGAGCAGTACTTC.

This clone was counted once. Mismatch with germline at one junction end may stem from a read error. V is TRBV2 and J is TRBJ2-7, with TRBD1 as a possible D gene (6 bases). The germline V gene has CDR1 SNHLY and CDR2 FYNNEI. The CDR3 runs 12 residues. The CDR3 region is CASRQVNNEQCF. CDR3 bases: TGTGCCAGTAGACAGGTTAACAACGAGCAGTGCTTC.